Listed below are T cell receptor beta chains from one sample, sequenced in a study of blood T cells in healthy people across ages. TCRdb used MiXCR to reprocess the 5' RACE reads, holding one entry per CDR3 protein. The repertoire holds 800,000 to 950,000 distinct CDR3 sequences, with almost 30% as singletons. These data were also reused for a study on T cells of mothers and their children.

The specimen sequenced was blood. The receptors stem from a middle-aged woman in good health. CDR3s include the opening cysteine and the closing phenylalanine or tryptophan.

V,J,CDR3
TRBV29-1,TRBJ1-1,CSVVGERVRNTEAFF
TRBV10-3,TRBJ1-2,CATEVSNYGYTF
TRBV12-3/TRBV12-4,TRBJ2-5,CASSHRGTRYQETQYF
TRBV28,TRBJ2-6,CASSSSIVRAGYSGANVLTF
TRBV5-8,TRBJ2-1,CASGLDGTSEGGQFF
TRBV20-1,TRBJ1-1,CSAETGGNTEAFF
TRBV7-7,TRBJ2-1,CASSLLGGQGDEQFF
TRBV5-4,TRBJ2-1,CASRPDSTNEQFF
TRBV27,TRBJ1-2,CASSPRTGSGYGYTF
TRBV20-1,NA,CSALGLGHGLETQYF
TRBV24-1,TRBJ2-1,CATSDLGPDTYNEQFF
TRBV20-1,TRBJ2-5,CSAPLTGPQQYF
TRBV30,TRBJ2-5,CAWSDGMGEGTQYF
TRBV27,TRBJ1-2,CASSLSYREHGYTF
TRBV2,TRBJ2-1,CASSEGPGYNEQFF
TRBV7-9,TRBJ1-1,CASSLAGLLVWYTEAFF
TRBV29-1,TRBJ2-1,CSVEDRPSYRNNEQFF
TRBV29-1,TRBJ2-1,CSAPIRSNNEQFF
TRBV5-5,TRBJ2-7,CAGSLVAGSYEQYF
TRBV20-1,TRBJ2-5,CSAPKDMNQETQYF
TRBV4-3,TRBJ2-3,CASSQRDRGTDTQYF
TRBV5-1,TRBJ2-7,CASSLNAGTGDNEQYF
TRBV20-1,TRBJ1-2,CSPPQPGQGNYGYTF
TRBV7-9,TRBJ2-7,CASSSGTGGFIYEQYF
TRBV10-3,TRBJ2-5,CASNPTGQETQYF
TRBV7-8,TRBJ1-6,CASSPRPGQDFNSPLHF
TRBV28,TRBJ1-5,CASSLGRNGPINQPQHF
TRBV15,TRBJ1-1,CATSRGGSGHEAFF
TRBV7-9,TRBJ1-4,CASSLGTATNEKLFF
TRBV7-9,TRBJ2-5,CASSRLGAGVVSETQYF
TRBV5-6,TRBJ2-1,CASSLVGVNEQFF
TRBV27,TRBJ2-1,CASSIDSTSSYNEQFF
TRBV6-4,TRBJ2-1,CASSDSVGGGYNEQFF
TRBV9,TRBJ2-7,CASSRTSGYEEQYF
TRBV7-2,TRBJ1-1,CVSSFSDTEAFF
TRBV20-1,TRBJ2-3,CSAALSLAGALYTDTQYF
TRBV20-1,TRBJ1-5,CSPRVINQPQHF
TRBV28,TRBJ2-1,CASSLGGRAWDEQFF
TRBV5-1,TRBJ1-1,CASKGTGDEAFF
TRBV5-1,TRBJ2-7,CASSQSAGTYEQYF
TRBV29-1,TRBJ2-3,CSFTDRTTSTDTQYF
TRBV28,TRBJ1-4,CASSFPRPWNRATNEKLFF